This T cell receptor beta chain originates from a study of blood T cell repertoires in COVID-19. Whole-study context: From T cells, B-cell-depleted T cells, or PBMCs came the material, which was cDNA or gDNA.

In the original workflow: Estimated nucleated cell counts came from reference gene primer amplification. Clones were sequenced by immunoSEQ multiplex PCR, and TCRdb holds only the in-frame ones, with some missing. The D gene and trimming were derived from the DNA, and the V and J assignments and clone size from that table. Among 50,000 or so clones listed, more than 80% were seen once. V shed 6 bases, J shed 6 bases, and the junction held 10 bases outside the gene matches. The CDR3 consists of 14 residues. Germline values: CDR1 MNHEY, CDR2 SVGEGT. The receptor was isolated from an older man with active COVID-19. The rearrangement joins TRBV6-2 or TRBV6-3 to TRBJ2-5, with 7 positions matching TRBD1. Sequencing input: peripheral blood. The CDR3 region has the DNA TGTGCCAGCAGCTCAGAGGGACAGTCAAAGACCCAGTACTTC. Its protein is CASSSEGQSKTQYF.